What follows are 9 T cell receptor beta chains derived from one specimen sequenced in a study of blood T cell repertoires in COVID-19. TCRdb's copy holds only in-frame clones and misses some; the assay was immunoSEQ multiplex PCR. The sample consists of around 280,000 clones, under 90% of them appearing once. Sequencing input: PBMCs or T cells enriched from blood (not recorded which). The source of these receptors is a woman between 35 and 50 years old who had recovered from COVID-19.

The rearrangement joins TRBV11-3 to TRBJ1-3; D ambiguous. The ends were cut back, 3 bases at V and 4 bases at J, with 16 bases in the middle. CDR3 length: 16 residues. Germline V gives CDR1 SGHNT, CDR2 YENEEA. The CDR3, as DNA: TGTGCCAGCAGCTTGTCTTGTAGTCTGAACGGAAACACCATATATTTT. Protein product: CASSLSCSLNGNTIYF.

The chain joins TRBV6-5 to TRBJ2-7, with 11 bases aligning to TRBD1. Per germline, CDR1 MNHEY and CDR2 SVGAGI. Trimming cost V 8 bases and J 5 bases; bases outside gene matches: 2. The CDR3 consists of 12 residues. CDR3 protein: CASPGQGDEQYF. For the CDR3, the DNA is TGTGCCAGCCCGGGACAGGGGGACGAGCAGTACTTC.

The genes are TRBV6-5 and TRBJ2-7; TRBD2 matches at 8 bases. This CDR3 has 14 residues. CDR1 is MNHEY, CDR2 SVGAGI, per germline. V was pared by 6 bases and J by 5 bases, with 9 bases of the junction left unmatched. The DNA for the CDR3 is TGTGCCAGCAGCCGGGGGGGGCGGCGGAACGAGCAGTACTTC. Protein sequence: CASSRGGRRNEQYF.

The chain is built from TRBV29-1 and TRBJ2-7, with D possibly matching TRBD1 (6 bases). Germline-derived CDR1 and CDR2 are SQVTM and ANQGSEA. The CDR3 consists of 12 residues. V lost 7 bases and J 2 bases, leaving 12 bases between the germline ends. CDR3 sequence (DNA): TGCAGCGCCTCGACAGGAACCTACGAGCAGTACTTC. Its translation is CSASTGTYEQYF.

About this clone itself: Additional DNA sequences in this sample encode the identical CDR3. This rearrangement joins TRBV30 to TRBJ1-1; D ambiguous. The CDR3 covers 12 residues. In germline, CDR1 is GTSNPN, CDR2 SVGIG (reference sequence). V dropped 0 bases and J dropped 4 bases, with 6 bases sitting between them. CDR3 residues: CAWSVRGTEAFF. The CDR3 DNA reads as TGTGCCTGGAGTGTACGGGGCACTGAAGCTTTCTTT.

The V call is TRBV5-1, the J call TRBJ1-5; 7 bases align to TRBD1. CDR3 length: 14 amino acids. J was trimmed by 6 bases and V by 2 bases; bases with no gene match: 5. The V gene's germline CDR1 is SGHRS and CDR2 YFSETQ. For the CDR3, the DNA is TGCGCCAGCAGCTTCTCAGGGGGAGGTCAGCCCCAGCATTTT. Its translation is CASSFSGGGQPQHF.

V gene TRBV7-2 combines with J gene TRBJ2-1, with 13 bases aligning to TRBD2. CDR1 is SGHTA, CDR2 FQGNSA, per germline. This CDR3 spans 17 amino acids. With 1 base clipped from V and 7 bases from J, the junction kept 7 bases outside the gene matches. The DNA of the CDR3 is TGTGCCAGCAGCTTAGGCCTACTAGCGGGGGGGAAGAATGAGCAGTTCTTC. This sequence encodes CASSLGLLAGGKNEQFF.

The rearrangement joins TRBV4-1 to TRBJ1-2; 9 bases are shared with TRBD1. J was trimmed by 8 bases and V by 4 bases; bases with no gene match: 8. Germline assignment: CDR1 MGHRA and CDR2 YSYEKL. The CDR3 is 14 residues long. This chain's CDR3 is CASSPTGGRVGYTF. CDR3 bases: TGCGCCAGCAGCCCTACAGGGGGCAGGGTAGGCTACACCTTC.

The V gene is TRBV27, the J gene TRBJ1-5; D may be TRBD1 (5 bases). V was shortened by 8 bases and J by 6 bases, with 17 bases between the two germline ends. This CDR3 contains 14 residues. Looked up from germline, CDR1 is MNHEY and CDR2 is SMNVEV (reference sequence). The CDR3 region has the DNA TGTGCCAGCGCGACGGACATTCAGTCTCAGCCCCAGCATTTT. This gives the protein CASATDIQSQPQHF.